Below, 8 T cell receptor beta chains from the same sample are listed, as sequenced in a study of cytomegalovirus exposure and HLA in healthy donors. Researchers ran the PCR with 60 Vbeta and 13 Jbeta primers. Only in-frame clones appear in the TCRdb table, and some are missing; sequencing was by immunoSEQ multiplex PCR. The table has a few hundred thousand clones, approximately 81% seen once. What was sequenced was PBMCs. The origin of the receptors is a man aged 25-45 years in good health and CMV-seronegative.

The chain couples TRBV5-6 to TRBJ2-5, with D perhaps TRBD2 (5 bases). The CDR3 contains 13 residues. The germline V gene has CDR1 SGHDT and CDR2 YYEEEE. Between the trimmed V and J ends, which lost 2 bases and 5 bases, there was a span of 10 bases. CDR3 region: CASSLLGQETQYF. DNA of the CDR3: TGTGCCAGCAGCTTACTAGGCCAGGAGACCCAGTACTTC.

This chain links TRBV2 with TRBJ2-1; 9 nucleotides agree with TRBD1. Germline V gene sequence: CDR1 SNHLY, CDR2 FYNNEI. The CDR3 contains 14 residues. The trim removed 3 bases at V and 7 bases at J, leaving 4 bases unmatched. CDR3 sequence: CASSDFGQGNEQFF. The CDR3 DNA reads TGTGCCAGCAGTGACTTCGGACAGGGGAATGAGCAGTTCTTC.

Concerning this clone itself: The germline gene is not matched at one end of the junction; a read error may be the cause. The chain links TRBV7-7 to TRBJ2-3; TRBD2 aligns across 8 bases. Germline values: CDR1 SSHAT, CDR2 FNYEAQ (reference sequence). CDR3 length: 12 residues. The CDR3 is CASSSSGGAQYF. The CDR3 DNA reads TGTGCTAGCAGCTCCTCGGGGGGGGCGCAGTATTTT.

V gene TRBV28 combines with J gene TRBJ1-2; D remains ambiguous. CDR3 length: 13 residues. Per the germline V gene, CDR1 is MDHEN and CDR2 is SYDVKM. V gave up 6 bases and J gave up 2 bases, with 10 bases separating them. CDR3 in amino acids: CASRKSTNYGYTF. CDR3 DNA: TGTGCCAGCAGAAAGTCCACAAACTATGGCTACACCTTC.

The CDR3: CASSLAQGLSGNEQFF. The CDR3 DNA sequence: TGTGCCAGCAGCTTAGCACAGGGATTATCGGGCAATGAGCAGTTCTTC. The rearrangement uses TRBV11-2 and TRBJ2-1; tentatively, D is TRBD1 (6 bases). CDR1 is SGHAT, CDR2 FQNNGV, per germline. The V and J ends lost 1 base and 6 bases respectively, with 16 bases between them. CDR3 length equals 16 residues.

V is TRBV19 and J is TRBJ1-6; D is ambiguous. CDR3 length equals 16 residues. The germline V and J ends were trimmed by 6 bases and 0 bases, with 12 bases remaining between them. Germline CDR1 reads LNHDA; CDR2 reads SQIVND (reference sequence). This CDR3 reads CASRPPGSSYNSPLHF. CDR3 nucleotide sequence: TGTGCCAGTAGGCCGCCGGGGAGCTCCTATAATTCACCCCTCCACTTT.

The sample holds one count of this clone. The chain employs TRBV2 and TRBJ2-7; D gene ambiguous. This CDR3 is built from 14 residues. Germline V gives CDR1 SNHLY, CDR2 FYNNEI. The V end was cut by 7 bases, the J end by 0 bases, with 13 bases between. Here the CDR3 reads CASNRRPYSYEQYF. CDR3 nucleotides: TGTGCCAGCAACCGCAGGCCCTACTCCTACGAGCAGTACTTC. The full variable domain, rest sourced from reference TRBV2 and TRBJ2-7, is EPEVTQTPSHQVTQMGQEVILRCVPISNHLYFYWYRQILGQKVEFLVSFYNNEISEKSEIFDDQFSVERPDGSNFTLKIRSTKLEDSAMYFCASNRRPYSYEQYFGPGTRLTVT.

The chain recombines TRBV1 with TRBJ2-7; whether TRBD2, the table's D call, matches the DNA was not checked. TRBV1 is a pseudogene segment. This CDR3 region has 16 residues. DNA of the CDR3: TGCACCAGCAGCCATCCACGCAAGACTAGTAGCCACGAGCAGTACTTC. Translation gives CTSSHPRKTSSHEQYF.